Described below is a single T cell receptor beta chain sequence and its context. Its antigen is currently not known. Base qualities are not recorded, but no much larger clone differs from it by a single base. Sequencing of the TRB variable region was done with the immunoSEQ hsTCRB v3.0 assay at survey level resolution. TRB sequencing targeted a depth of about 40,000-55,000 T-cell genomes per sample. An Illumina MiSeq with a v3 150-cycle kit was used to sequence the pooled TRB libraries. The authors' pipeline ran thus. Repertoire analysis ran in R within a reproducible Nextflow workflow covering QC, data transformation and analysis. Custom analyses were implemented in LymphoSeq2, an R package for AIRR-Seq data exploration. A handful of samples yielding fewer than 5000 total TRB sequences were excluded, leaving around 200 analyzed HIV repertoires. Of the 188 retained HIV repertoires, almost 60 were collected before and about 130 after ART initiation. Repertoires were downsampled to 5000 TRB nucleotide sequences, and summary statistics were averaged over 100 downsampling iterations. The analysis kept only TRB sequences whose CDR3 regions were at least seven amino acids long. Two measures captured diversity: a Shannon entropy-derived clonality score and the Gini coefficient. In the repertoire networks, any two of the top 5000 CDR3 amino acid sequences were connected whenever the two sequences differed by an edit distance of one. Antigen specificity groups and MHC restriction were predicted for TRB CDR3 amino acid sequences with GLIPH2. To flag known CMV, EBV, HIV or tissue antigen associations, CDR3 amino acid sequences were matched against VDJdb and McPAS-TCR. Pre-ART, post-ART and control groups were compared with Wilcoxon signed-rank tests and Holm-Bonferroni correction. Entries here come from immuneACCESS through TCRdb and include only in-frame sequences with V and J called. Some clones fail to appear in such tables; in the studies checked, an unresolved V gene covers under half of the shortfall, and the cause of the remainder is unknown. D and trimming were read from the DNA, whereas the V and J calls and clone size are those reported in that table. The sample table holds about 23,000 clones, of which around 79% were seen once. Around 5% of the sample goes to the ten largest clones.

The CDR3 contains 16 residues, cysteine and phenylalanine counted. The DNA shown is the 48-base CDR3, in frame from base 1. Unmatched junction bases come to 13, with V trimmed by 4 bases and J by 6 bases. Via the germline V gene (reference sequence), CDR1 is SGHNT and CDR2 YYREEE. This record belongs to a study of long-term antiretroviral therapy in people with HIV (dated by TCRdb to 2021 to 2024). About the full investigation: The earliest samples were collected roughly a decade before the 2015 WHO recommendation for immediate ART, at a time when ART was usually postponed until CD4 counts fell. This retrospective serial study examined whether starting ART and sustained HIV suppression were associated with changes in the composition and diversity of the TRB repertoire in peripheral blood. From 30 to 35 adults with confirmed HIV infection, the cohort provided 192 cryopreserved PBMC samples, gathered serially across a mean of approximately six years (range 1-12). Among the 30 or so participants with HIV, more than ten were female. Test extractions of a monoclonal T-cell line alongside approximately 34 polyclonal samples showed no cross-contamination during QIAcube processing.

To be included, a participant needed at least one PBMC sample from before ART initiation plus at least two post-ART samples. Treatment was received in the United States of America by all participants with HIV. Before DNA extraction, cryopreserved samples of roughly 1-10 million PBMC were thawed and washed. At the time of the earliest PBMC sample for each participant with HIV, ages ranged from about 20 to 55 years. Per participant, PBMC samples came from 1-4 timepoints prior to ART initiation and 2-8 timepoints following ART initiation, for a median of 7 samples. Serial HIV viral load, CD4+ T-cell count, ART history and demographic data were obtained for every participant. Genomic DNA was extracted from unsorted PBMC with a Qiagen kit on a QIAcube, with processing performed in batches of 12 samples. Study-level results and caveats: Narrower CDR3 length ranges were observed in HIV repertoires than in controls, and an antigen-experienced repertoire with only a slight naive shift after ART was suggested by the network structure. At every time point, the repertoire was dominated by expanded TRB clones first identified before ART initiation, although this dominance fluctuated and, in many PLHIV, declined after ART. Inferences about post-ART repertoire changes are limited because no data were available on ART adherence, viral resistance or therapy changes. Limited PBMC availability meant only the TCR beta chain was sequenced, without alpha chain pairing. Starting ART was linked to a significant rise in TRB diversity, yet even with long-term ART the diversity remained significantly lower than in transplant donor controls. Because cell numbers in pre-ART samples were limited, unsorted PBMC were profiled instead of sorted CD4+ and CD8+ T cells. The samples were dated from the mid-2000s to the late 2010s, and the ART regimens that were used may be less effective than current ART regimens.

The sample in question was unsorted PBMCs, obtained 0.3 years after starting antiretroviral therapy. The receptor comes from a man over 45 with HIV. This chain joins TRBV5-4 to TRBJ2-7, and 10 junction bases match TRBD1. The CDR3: CASSTDDRGRRGEQYF. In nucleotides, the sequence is TGTGCCAGCAGCACCGATGACAGGGGGCGGAGGGGCGAGCAGTACTTC.